These T cell receptor beta chains were read from a single sample in a study of T cells in Graves' hyperthyroidism and ophthalmopathy. TCRdb fed the multiplex PCR reads into MiXCR, producing one record per CDR3 protein. Among about 380,000 distinct CDR3 sequences listed, around 20% were seen once. Sequenced material: blood. These receptors came from a man between 18 and 35 years old with Graves' ophthalmopathy. Each CDR3 is given with its conserved first and last residue. D genes are given only for firm matches. Clone size is stated in some rows and not others, as once, few, many or a class when expanded.

TRBV5-1	NA	TRBJ1-4	many	CASSPTATNEKLFF	TGCGCCAGCAGCCCGACAGCAACTAATGAAAAACTGTTTTTT
TRBV14	NA	TRBJ1-3	NA	CASSQDLGFGNTIYF	TGTGCCAGCAGCCAAGATTTGGGGTTCGGAAACACCATATATTTT
TRBV6-1	NA	TRBJ1-2	NA	CASSEAGGYGYTF	TGTGCCAGCAGTGAAGCAGGGGGCTATGGCTACACCTTC
TRBV7-8	NA	TRBJ1-2	NA	CASSPHNYGYTF	TGTGCCAGCAGCCCCCATAACTATGGCTACACCTTC
TRBV6-2/TRBV6-3	TRBD2	TRBJ2-1	few	CASRAFSGGAGSEQFF	TGTGCCAGCAGGGCGTTTAGCGGGGGGGCGGGCAGTGAGCAGTTCTTC
TRBV10-3	TRBD1	TRBJ1-2	many	CAISEGDRAIHGYTF	TGTGCCATCAGTGAGGGCGACAGGGCCATACATGGCTACACCTTC
TRBV6-2/TRBV6-3	NA	TRBJ1-5	many	CASSWRGPNQPQHF	TGTGCCAGCAGTTGGCGGGGGCCTAATCAGCCCCAGCATTTT
TRBV25-1	NA	TRBJ2-2	NA	CASSAARGKNTGELFF	TGTGCCAGCAGTGCCGCACGGGGCAAAAACACCGGGGAGCTGTTTTTT
TRBV6-1	TRBD2	TRBJ2-1	many	CASSEASGGANEQFF	TGTGCCAGCAGTGAAGCTAGCGGGGGGGCCAATGAGCAGTTCTTC
TRBV6-1	NA	TRBJ2-7	few	CASSDRIYEQYF	TGTGCCAGCAGTGATAGGATCTACGAGCAGTACTTC
TRBV24-1	TRBD1	TRBJ2-1	few	CATRGWTGGDNEQFF	TGTGCCACCCGGGGGTGGACAGGGGGGGACAATGAGCAGTTCTTC
TRBV20-1	NA	TRBJ1-2	many	CSANHRVNYGYTF	TGCAGTGCCAACCACAGGGTTAACTATGGCTACACCTTC
TRBV6-1	NA	TRBJ1-1	many	CASRRGVLNTEAFF	TGTGCCAGCAGGAGGGGAGTCTTGAACACTGAAGCTTTCTTT
TRBV12-5	NA	TRBJ2-5	many	CASGLGLQETQYF	TGTGCTAGTGGTTTGGGCCTGCAAGAGACCCAGTACTTC
TRBV3-1	NA	TRBJ2-7	many	CASSQDGAYEQYF	TGTGCCAGCAGCCAAGATGGGGCCTACGAGCAGTACTTC
TRBV20-1	TRBD2	TRBJ2-1	many	CSAPTSGGVNEQFF	TGCAGTGCTCCGACTAGCGGGGGCGTCAATGAGCAGTTCTTC
TRBV2	NA	TRBJ2-1	many	CASSPRHTQNNEQFF	TGTGCCAGCAGCCCTAGACATACGCAGAACAATGAGCAGTTCTTC
TRBV7-9	TRBD2	TRBJ2-7	once	CASSRDSSGGWDEQYF	TGTGCCAGCAGTCGGGACTCTAGCGGGGGGTGGGACGAGCAGTACTTC
TRBV12-3/TRBV12-4	NA	TRBJ2-1	many	CASSLLARGGSDEQFF	TGTGCCAGCAGTTTATTGGCGCGAGGGGGTAGCGATGAGCAGTTCTTC
TRBV10-2	NA	TRBJ1-1	few	CASGGYTEAFF	TGCGCCAGCGGCGGGTACACTGAAGCTTTCTTT
TRBV10-3	NA	TRBJ1-5	many	CAISDGAGSNQPQHF	TGTGCCATCAGTGATGGGGCTGGGAGCAATCAGCCCCAGCATTTT
TRBV5-5	TRBD1	TRBJ2-3	few	CASSSRTGITDTQYF	TGTGCCAGCAGCTCCCGGACAGGGATAACAGATACGCAGTATTTT
TRBV5-8	NA	TRBJ1-5	NA	CASSTDRNQPQHF	TGTGCCAGCAGCACCGACAGGAATCAGCCCCAGCATTTT
TRBV28	NA	TRBJ2-3	many	CASSSSGVPTDTQYF	TGTGCCAGCAGTTCCTCCGGGGTCCCGACAGATACGCAGTATTTT
TRBV6-6	TRBD1	TRBJ1-5	many	CASSYVDRDNQPQHF	TGTGCCAGCAGTTACGTGGACAGGGACAATCAGCCCCAGCATTTT
TRBV30	NA	TRBJ1-1	NA	CAWVPTSYRAPGAEAFF	TGTGCCTGGGTGCCGACGTCTTACAGGGCCCCGGGGGCTGAAGCTTTCTTT
TRBV7-9	NA	TRBJ2-7	many	CASSLETSEQYF	TGTGCCAGCAGCCTAGAAACCAGCGAGCAGTACTTC
TRBV11-3	TRBD1	TRBJ2-1	many	CASSLDRTGGSNEQFF	TGTGCCAGCAGCTTAGATCGGACAGGGGGCTCCAATGAGCAGTTCTTC
TRBV29-1	NA	TRBJ2-2	few	CSVERDSPNTGELFF	TGCAGCGTTGAGCGGGACAGTCCGAACACCGGGGAGCTGTTTTTT
TRBV11-3	TRBD2	TRBJ2-1	many	CASSLDSSLAGGYNEQFF	TGTGCCAGCAGCTTAGATAGTTCGCTAGCGGGAGGGTACAATGAGCAGTTCTTC
TRBV5-1	TRBD2	TRBJ2-3	NA	CASSPIAGGLTDTQYF	TGCGCCAGCAGCCCAATAGCGGGGGGGCTAACAGATACGCAGTATTTT
TRBV13	TRBD1	TRBJ1-6	many	CASSQRTGATENYNSPLHF	TGTGCCAGCAGCCAACGGACAGGGGCGACCGAGAATTATAATTCACCCCTCCACTTT
TRBV24-1	NA	TRBJ2-1	many	CATSTNFWGGGYNEQFF	TGTGCCACCAGCACAAATTTTTGGGGTGGAGGCTACAATGAGCAGTTCTTC
TRBV11-2	NA	TRBJ2-1	NA	CASSLGTGTFSHEQFF	TGTGCCAGCAGCTTAGGAACGGGGACATTTTCCCATGAGCAGTTCTTC
TRBV5-6	NA	TRBJ2-5	few	CASRLGRQETQYF	TGTGCCAGCAGATTGGGACGGCAAGAGACCCAGTACTTC
TRBV7-6	NA	TRBJ2-7	NA	CASSSGWWQYF	TGTGCCAGCAGCTCCGGGTGGTGGCAGTACTTC
TRBV19	NA	TRBJ2-7	few	CASSIGSPYEQYF	TGTGCCAGTAGTATCGGGTCACCCTACGAGCAGTACTTC
TRBV13	NA	TRBJ1-1	many	CASSLEWQVELGNTEAFF	TGTGCCAGCAGCTTAGAATGGCAGGTGGAACTCGGGAACACTGAAGCTTTCTTT
TRBV5-1	TRBD2	TRBJ2-2	many	CASSLAGETGELFF	TGTGCCAGCAGCTTAGCGGGGGAAACCGGGGAGCTGTTTTTT
TRBV6-1	NA	TRBJ1-4	NA	CASSDVGLVEKLFF	TGTGCCAGCAGTGATGTGGGTCTAGTCGAAAAACTGTTTTTT
TRBV10-2	TRBD1	TRBJ1-5	many	CASSGVQGDYSNQPQHF	TGCGCCAGCAGTGGAGTACAGGGGGATTATAGCAATCAGCCCCAGCATTTT
TRBV24-1	TRBD2	TRBJ2-2	NA	CANGLAGDTGELFF	TGTGCCAATGGGCTAGCGGGGGATACCGGGGAGCTGTTTTTT
TRBV6-1	NA	TRBJ2-2	few	CASRDGQNTGELFF	TGTGCCAGCCGGGACGGTCAAAACACCGGGGAGCTGTTTTTT
TRBV3-1	NA	TRBJ2-3	many	CASSQVGHTDTQYF	TGTGCCAGCAGCCAAGTGGGTCACACAGATACGCAGTATTTT
TRBV3-1	NA	TRBJ1-2	many	CASSLLSPREGGYTF	TGTGCCAGCAGCCTTTTAAGCCCGAGGGAGGGAGGCTACACCTTC
TRBV12-3/TRBV12-4	NA	TRBJ2-1	few	CASSLEALGPYNEQFF	TGTGCCAGCAGTTTGGAGGCACTGGGGCCCTACAATGAGCAGTTCTTC
TRBV5-1	NA	TRBJ1-2	NA	CASSLGGGSGYGYTF	TGCGCCAGCAGCCTGGGGGGGGGCAGCGGATATGGCTACACCTTC
TRBV3-1	NA	TRBJ1-6	few	CASSLHDPLNSPLHF	TGTGCCAGCAGCCTCCATGACCCGCTTAATTCACCCCTCCACTTT
TRBV6-2/TRBV6-3	NA	TRBJ2-7	NA	CASSLSGYNEQYF	TGTGCCAGCAGTTTATCAGGGTACAATGAGCAGTACTTC
TRBV2	TRBD2	TRBJ2-5	many	CASSKSSSGGGLETQYF	TGTGCCAGCAGCAAGTCCTCTAGCGGGGGGGGGTTGGAGACCCAGTACTTC
TRBV7-9	NA	TRBJ2-3	NA	CASSSQRRDTDTQYF	TGTGCCAGCAGCTCCCAACGTCGGGACACAGATACGCAGTATTTT